The clone carrying this TCR beta chain was recorded once. Adults between roughly 18 and 100 years of age took part from under 30 US areas. Donors were grouped by their self-reported clinical history. Exposed participants came across a COVID-19 case within 2 weeks before study entry. The repertoire was sequenced with immunoSEQ multiplex PCR; TCRdb's copy has only in-frame clones and lacks some. Counted here are about 350,000 clones, almost 90% occurring once; the ten biggest clones make up approximately 0.97%. Trimming cost V 8 bases and J 0 bases; bases outside gene matches: 13. This CDR3 has 17 residues. The sample belongs to a study of blood T cell repertoires in COVID-19. For the study at large: From T cells, B-cell-depleted T cells, or PBMCs came the material, which was cDNA or gDNA.

Sequenced material: PBMCs or T cells enriched from blood (not recorded which). The sequence was obtained from a woman in her 30s who had been exposed to COVID-19. The genes are TRBV23-1 and TRBJ1-5, with TRBD1 matching over 7 bases. TRBV23-1 is placed among ORFs of uncertain function. For the CDR3, the DNA is TGCGCCAGCGGTACAGGGGCCGGCAAATATAGCAATCAGCCCCAGCATTTT. Its protein product is CASGTGAGKYSNQPQHF.